This TCR beta chain was obtained from a study of T cell repertoires in ileal Crohn's disease. Overall study context: Operated complications were stricturing disease (about 60%) and penetrating disease (about 40%).

For this clone: The antigen is undetermined.

Study outcomes and limitations: Clonal expansions were more frequent in active smokers than non-smokers at surgery.

CDR1 and CDR2 (germline): LNHDA, SQIVND (reference sequence). The V and J ends lost 9 bases and 5 bases respectively, with 17 bases between them. This CDR3 has 15 residues. Profiling relied on immunoSEQ multiplex PCR, and the TCRdb table lists in-frame clones only, not all of them. The sample lists about 30,000 clones, about 81% seen once, with 5.5% to 6.5% in the top ten. Source material: ileal tissue. The receptor comes from an adult with Crohn's disease. V and J are TRBV19 and TRBJ1-6; possible D gene TRBD1, 6 bases. The CDR3 spells CARENRTDNNSPLHF. CDR3 nucleotide sequence: TGTGCCAGGGAGAATCGGACAGACAATAATTCACCCCTCCACTTT.